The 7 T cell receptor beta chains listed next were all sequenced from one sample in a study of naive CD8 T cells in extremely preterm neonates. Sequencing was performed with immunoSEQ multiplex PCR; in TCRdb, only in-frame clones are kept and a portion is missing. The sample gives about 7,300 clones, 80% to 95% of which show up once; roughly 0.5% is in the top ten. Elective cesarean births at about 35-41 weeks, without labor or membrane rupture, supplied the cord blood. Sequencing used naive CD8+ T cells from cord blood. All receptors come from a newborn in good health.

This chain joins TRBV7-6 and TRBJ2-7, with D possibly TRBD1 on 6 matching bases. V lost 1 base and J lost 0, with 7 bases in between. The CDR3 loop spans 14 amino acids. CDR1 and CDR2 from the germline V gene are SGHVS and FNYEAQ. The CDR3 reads CASSLGGHSYEQYF. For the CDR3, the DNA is TGTGCCAGCAGCTTAGGGGGACACTCCTACGAGCAGTACTTC.

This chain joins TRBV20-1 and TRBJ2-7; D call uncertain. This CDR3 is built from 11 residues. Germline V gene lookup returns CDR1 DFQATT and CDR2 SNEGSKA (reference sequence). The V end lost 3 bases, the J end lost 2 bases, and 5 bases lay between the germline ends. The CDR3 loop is CSARRAYEQYF. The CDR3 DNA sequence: TGCAGTGCTAGGCGAGCCTACGAGCAGTACTTC.

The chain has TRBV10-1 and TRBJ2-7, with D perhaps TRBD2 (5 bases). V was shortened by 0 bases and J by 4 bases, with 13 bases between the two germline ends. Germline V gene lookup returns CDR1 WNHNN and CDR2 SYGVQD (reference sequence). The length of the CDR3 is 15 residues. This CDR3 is CASSESIGSLYEQYF. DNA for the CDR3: TGCGCCAGCAGTGAGTCTATAGGGAGCCTTTACGAGCAGTACTTC.

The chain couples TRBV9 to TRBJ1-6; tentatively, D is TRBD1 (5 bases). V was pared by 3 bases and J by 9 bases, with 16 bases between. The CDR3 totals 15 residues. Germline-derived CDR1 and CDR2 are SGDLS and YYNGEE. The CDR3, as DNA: TGTGCCAGCAGCGAGTCGGGGGGGGGTACTTCACCCCTCCACTTT. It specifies CASSESGGGTSPLHF.

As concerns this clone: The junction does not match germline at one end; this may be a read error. CDR3 nucleotides: TGTGCCTGGAGTTTAGGACAGGGATACAATGAGCGGTTCTTC. Protein product: CAWSLGQGYNERFF. The chain carries TRBV30 and TRBJ2-1; TRBD1 matches 8 bases. CDR1 and CDR2 from the germline V gene are GTSNPN and SVGIG (reference sequence). There are 14 residues in the CDR3.

The CDR3, as DNA: TGTGCCAGTAGTATCGGGGATGACGGCTACACCTTC. This translates into CASSIGDDGYTF. The rearrangement joins TRBV19 to TRBJ1-2, with no clear D. The CDR3 runs 12 residues. Trimming took 3 bases from V and 8 from J, leaving 10 bases between them. Germline V lookup: CDR1 LNHDA, CDR2 SQIVND (reference sequence).

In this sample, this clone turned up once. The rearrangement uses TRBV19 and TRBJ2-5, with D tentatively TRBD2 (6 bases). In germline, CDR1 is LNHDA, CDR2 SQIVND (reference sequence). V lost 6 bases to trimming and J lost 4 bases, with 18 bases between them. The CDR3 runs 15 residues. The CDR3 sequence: CASSTLAETGETQYF. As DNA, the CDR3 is TGTGCCAGTAGCACCTTAGCGGAGACGGGAGAGACCCAGTACTTC.